The sequence of this T cell receptor beta chain was determined in a study of cytomegalovirus exposure and HLA in healthy donors. Study outcomes and limitations: V segments that were indistinguishable, TRBV6-2 and TRBV6-3 among them, were omitted from analysis. The study found most TCR sequences rare, yet found some public TCRs in many donors. With DRB1 most and HLA-C fewest, TCR association rates differed between HLA loci in a later analysis. Reported performance of the classifier showed diagnosis of cytomegalovirus status with high specificity and sensitivity.

Germline V gives CDR1 MGHDK, CDR2 SYGVNS. The CDR3 contains 15 residues. PCR employed 60 Vbeta and 13 Jbeta primers. TCRdb keeps only in-frame clones here, not all; method: immunoSEQ multiplex PCR. The sample contains around 120,000 clones, around 78% of which appear only once. In this sample, this clone turned up a few times. Its target is unknown. At one end, the junction sequence differs from germline, possibly due to a read error. The receptor was isolated from a woman aged 50 to 60 in good health and CMV-seronegative. This chain links TRBV25-1 with TRBJ1-2, with 8 bases lining up with TRBD1. Sequenced: PBMCs. CDR3 sequence reads: CASSEMTGERSGYPF. Written as DNA, the CDR3 is TGTGCCAGCAGTGAAATGACAGGGGAGAGGAGTGGCTACCCCTTC.